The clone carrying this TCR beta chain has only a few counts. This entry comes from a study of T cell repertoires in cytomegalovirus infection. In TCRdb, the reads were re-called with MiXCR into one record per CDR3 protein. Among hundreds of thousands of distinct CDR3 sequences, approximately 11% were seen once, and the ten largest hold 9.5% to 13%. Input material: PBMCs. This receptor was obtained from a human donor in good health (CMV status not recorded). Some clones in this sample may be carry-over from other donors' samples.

CDR3 nucleotide sequence: TGTGCCAGCAGCTGGGGGGGGGCAGCGGGGTACAATGAGCAGTTCTTC. As protein: CASSWGGAAGYNEQFF. The chain combines TRBV27 with TRBJ2-1, with a tentative D call TRBD2 (7 bases). This CDR3 contains 16 residues. Germline CDR1 MNHEY, CDR2 SMNVEV (reference sequence). V was shortened by 6 bases and J by 4 bases, with 19 bases between the two germline ends.